One sample yielded the 8 T cell receptor beta chains listed below, sequenced in a study of shared clonotypes between healthy human individuals. Using immunoSEQ multiplex PCR, the repertoire was profiled, and TCRdb retains in-frame clones only, with some absent. The sample yields hundreds of thousands of clones, just over 95% seen once. CD45RO-negative CD8 cells positively selected for CCR7 made up the naive population, which excluded terminally differentiated effector memory CD45RA+ cells. Material for sequencing was naive CD8+ T cells sorted from blood. These receptors were obtained from a man aged 25 to 45 in good health.

This chain links TRBV7-9 with TRBJ2-3; tentative D call: TRBD1 (5 bases). The germline gives CDR1 SEHNR, CDR2 FQNEAQ (reference sequence). Trimming pared 5 bases from V and 0 bases from J, leaving 15 bases between. This CDR3 is built from 16 residues. The CDR3 sequence: CASSLPRQGSTDTQYF. As DNA, the CDR3 is TGTGCCAGCAGCCTACCCCGGCAGGGAAGCACAGATACGCAGTATTTT.

In its sample, this clone was seen a few times. J is TRBJ2-7 and V is TRBV7-9; possible D gene TRBD1, 6 bases. The CDR3 is 13 amino acids. Trimming took off 5 bases at V and 0 bases at J, with 8 bases between the two ends. The V gene's germline CDR1 is SEHNR and CDR2 FQNEAQ (reference sequence). The CDR3 loop reads CASSDRSSYEQYF. CDR3 sequence (DNA): TGTGCCAGCAGCGACAGGAGCTCCTACGAGCAGTACTTC.

CDR3 sequence: CASSQDAGSGSPHYNEQFF. CDR3 coding DNA: TGCGCCAGCAGCCAAGATGCAGGTAGCGGGAGCCCTCACTACAATGAGCAGTTCTTC. This chain connects TRBV4-3 to TRBJ2-1; 9 bases map to TRBD2. CDR3 size: 19 residues. CDR1 is LGHNA and CDR2 is YSLEER in the germline V gene. The J segment lost 3 bases and the V segment lost 0 bases, leaving 12 bases of the junction unmatched.

This sequence joins TRBV4-3 and TRBJ2-5; 10 bases fit TRBD2. This CDR3 region has 19 residues. Germline assignment: CDR1 LGHNA and CDR2 YSLEER. The trim removed 0 bases at V and 5 bases at J, leaving 15 bases unmatched. Here the CDR3 reads CASSQESWLAGAGEETQYF. CDR3 nucleotide sequence: TGCGCCAGCAGCCAAGAATCATGGCTAGCGGGAGCGGGTGAGGAGACCCAGTACTTC.

This sequence joins TRBV29-1 and TRBJ2-7; perhaps D is TRBD1 or TRBD2 (5 bases each). V lost 4 bases and J 2 bases, leaving 12 bases between the germline ends. CDR1 and CDR2 from the germline V gene are SQVTM and ANQGSEA. The CDR3 loop spans 13 amino acids. The CDR3 DNA sequence: TGCAGCGTTGTTCCCGGGGCCACCTACGAGCAGTACTTC. As protein: CSVVPGATYEQYF.

The rearrangement joins TRBV7-2 to TRBJ2-5; TRBD1 matches 7 bases. J lost 4 bases, V lost 8 bases, and 13 bases had no gene match. CDR3 size: 15 residues. Germline CDR1 is SGHTA and CDR2 is FQGNSA. CDR3 sequence reads: CASGPDRVGAETQYF. The CDR3 nucleotides read TGTGCCAGCGGACCCGACAGGGTCGGGGCAGAGACCCAGTACTTC.

The chain recombines TRBV4-3 with TRBJ2-3; 13 positions match TRBD2. Trimming at V came to 4 bases and at J to 4 bases, leaving 5 bases not matched to a gene. In germline, CDR1 is LGHNA, CDR2 YSLEER. The CDR3 totals 16 residues. The CDR3 region has the DNA TGCGCCAGCAGCCGGACTAGCGGGAGTTTGGCAGATACGCAGTATTTT. It yields the protein CASSRTSGSLADTQYF.

The chain carries TRBV27 and TRBJ2-7; 7 nucleotides agree with TRBD1. The CDR3 is 15 residues long. Germline CDR1 MNHEY, CDR2 SMNVEV (reference sequence). V dropped 7 bases and J dropped 1; count of bases not matched to a gene: 10. The CDR3 nucleotides are TGTGCCAGCACCGTCACCCGACAGGGTTCCTACGAGCAGTACTTC. It codes for CASTVTRQGSYEQYF.